This T cell receptor (beta chain) stems from a study of tumor and adjacent non-tumor tissue in lung cancer. Across the study: Aged about 30 to 85 years, patients included about 11 men and 5 women with stage I to III disease. Study observations and caveats: Higher tumor TCR diversity was associated with shorter survival. In normal lung, the top 100 clones were significantly more dominant than in tumor. Tumor tissue had significantly higher TCR diversity than normal lung.

TCRbeta libraries were built with three rounds of nested PCR, modified from ARM-PCR. TCRdb re-called the multiplex PCR reads with MiXCR, one entry per CDR3 protein. Among about 75,000 distinct CDR3 sequences, around 70% were seen once, and the ten largest hold around a quarter. The V and J ends lost 8 bases and 5 bases, in that order; junction bases with no gene match: 10. The CDR3 runs to 14 residues. The germline gives CDR1 SQVTM, CDR2 ANQGSEA. To note about this clonotype: Its target is unknown. A read error is possible here, since a much larger clone lies one base away.

This sample's RNA came from whole unsorted tissue. Distant lung tissue was collected more than 3 cm away from the tumor edge. Sequencing input: distant non-tumor lung tissue. The chain uses TRBV29-1 and TRBJ2-2; TRBD2 matches 8 bases. This receptor was taken from a woman aged 50 to 65 with non-small cell lung cancer. The CDR3 DNA reads TGCAGCCTTGGGACCCAGCGGGGGACCGGGGAGCTGTTTTTT. This sequence encodes CSLGTQRGTGELFF.